A single sample gave rise to the 3 T cell receptor beta chains below, sequenced in a study of T-cell memory formation after mild COVID-19 (dated by TCRdb to about 2021). Preparation of the library involved 5' RACE. The sequencer was an Illumina NovaSeq 6000. The public reads were run again by TCRdb, first through fastp at Q25 and then through MiXCR, and only productive beta chains were kept. CDR3 protein sequences are deduplicated, and each keeps its most common genes and DNA. The sample records under 400,000 distinct CDR3 sequences, 20% to 25% of which are singletons. The ten most abundant clones make up approximately 12% of the sample. The sequenced material came from PBMCs or a T cell subset sorted from them (not recorded which). These TCRs come from an adult woman who had mild COVID-19 (a few samples of this study predate the infection). The sample titles of this study are shuffled in the database, so cell type and time point are left out; the donor was told from shared clones.

This clonotype occurred a few times. This chain connects TRBV7-2 to TRBJ1-1, with D maybe TRBD1 (6 bases). The CDR3 extends over 13 amino acids. Germline assignment: CDR1 SGHTA and CDR2 FQGNSA. The germline V and J ends were trimmed by 5 bases and 5 bases, with 12 bases remaining between them. The DNA of the CDR3 is TGTGCCAGCAGCCCACCAGGGGAAACTGAAGCTTTCTTT. It specifies CASSPPGETEAFF. The whole variable domain, remainder taken from reference TRBV7-2 and TRBJ1-1, is GAGVSQSPSNKVTEKGKDVELRCDPISGHTALYWYRQSLGQGLEFLIYFQGNSAPDKSGLPSDRFSAERTGGSVSTLTIQRTQQEDSAVYLCASSPPGETEAFFGQGTRLTVV.

The chain joins TRBV7-6 to TRBJ2-7; TRBD1 agrees at 9 bases. Per the germline V gene, CDR1 is SGHVS and CDR2 is FNYEAQ. This CDR3 is built from 16 residues. The J segment lost 3 bases and the V segment lost 3 bases, leaving 9 bases of the junction unmatched. CDR3 protein: CASSFPPGQGSYEQYF. CDR3 sequence (DNA): TGTGCCAGCAGCTTCCCTCCGGGACAGGGTAGCTACGAGCAGTACTTC.

This clonotype was counted between two and nine times. The chain couples TRBV27 to TRBJ2-1; D gene ambiguous. V lost 7 bases to trimming and J lost 5 bases, with 18 bases between them. Germline V CDR1 and CDR2: MNHEY, SMNVEV (reference sequence). The CDR3 contains 15 residues. CDR3 residues: CASTLLGISDNEQFF. In DNA form, the CDR3 reads TGTGCCAGCACCCTACTTGGGATTTCGGACAATGAGCAGTTCTTC.